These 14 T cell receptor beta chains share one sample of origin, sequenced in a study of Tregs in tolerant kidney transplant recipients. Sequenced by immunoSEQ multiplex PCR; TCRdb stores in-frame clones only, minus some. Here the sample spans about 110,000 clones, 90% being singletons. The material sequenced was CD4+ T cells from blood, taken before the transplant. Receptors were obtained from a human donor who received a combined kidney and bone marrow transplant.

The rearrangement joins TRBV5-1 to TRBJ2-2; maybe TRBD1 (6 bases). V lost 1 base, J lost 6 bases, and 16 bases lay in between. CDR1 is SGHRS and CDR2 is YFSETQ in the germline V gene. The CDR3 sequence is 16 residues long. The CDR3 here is CASSLMLAQGAGELFF. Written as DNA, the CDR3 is TGCGCCAGCAGCTTGATGCTCGCACAGGGCGCCGGGGAGCTGTTTTTT.

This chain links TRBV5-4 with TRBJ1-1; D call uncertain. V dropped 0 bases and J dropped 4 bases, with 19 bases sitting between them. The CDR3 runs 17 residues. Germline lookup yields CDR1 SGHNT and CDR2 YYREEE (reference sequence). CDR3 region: CASSLGPGRGTGTEAFF. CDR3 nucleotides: TGTGCCAGCAGCTTGGGGCCAGGCCGGGGAACGGGCACTGAAGCTTTCTTT. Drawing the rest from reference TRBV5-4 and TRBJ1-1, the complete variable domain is ETGVTQSPTHLIKTRGQQVTLRCSSQSGHNTVSWYQQALGQGPQFIFQYYREEENGRGNFPPRFSGLQFPNYSSELNVNALELDDSALYLCASSLGPGRGTGTEAFFGQGTRLTVV.

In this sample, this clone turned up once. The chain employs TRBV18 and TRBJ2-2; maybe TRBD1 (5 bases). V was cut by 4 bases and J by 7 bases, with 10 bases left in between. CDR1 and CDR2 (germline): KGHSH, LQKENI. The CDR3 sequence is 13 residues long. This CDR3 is CASSLQGIGELFF. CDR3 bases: TGTGCCAGCTCACTTCAGGGAATCGGGGAGCTGTTTTTT.

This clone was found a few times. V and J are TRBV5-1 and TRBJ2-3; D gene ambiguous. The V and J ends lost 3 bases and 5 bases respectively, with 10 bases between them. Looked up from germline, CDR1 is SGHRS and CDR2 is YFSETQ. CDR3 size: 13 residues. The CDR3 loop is CASSSNLEDTQYF. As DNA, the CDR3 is TGCGCCAGCAGCTCCAACTTAGAAGATACGCAGTATTTT.

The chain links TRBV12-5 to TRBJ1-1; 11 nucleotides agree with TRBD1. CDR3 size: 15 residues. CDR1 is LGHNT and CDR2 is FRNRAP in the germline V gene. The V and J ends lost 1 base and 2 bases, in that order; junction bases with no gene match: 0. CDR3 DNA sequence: TGTGCTAGTGGTTTGGGGACAGGGGGCAACACTGAAGCTTTCTTT. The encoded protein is CASGLGTGGNTEAFF.

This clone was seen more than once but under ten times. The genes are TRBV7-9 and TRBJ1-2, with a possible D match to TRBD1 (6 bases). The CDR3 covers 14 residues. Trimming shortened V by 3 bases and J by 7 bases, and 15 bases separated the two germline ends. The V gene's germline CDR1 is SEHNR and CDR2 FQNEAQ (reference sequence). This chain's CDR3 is CASSFNGGAAGYTF. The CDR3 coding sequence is TGTGCCAGCAGCTTCAATGGGGGCGCGGCTGGCTACACCTTC.

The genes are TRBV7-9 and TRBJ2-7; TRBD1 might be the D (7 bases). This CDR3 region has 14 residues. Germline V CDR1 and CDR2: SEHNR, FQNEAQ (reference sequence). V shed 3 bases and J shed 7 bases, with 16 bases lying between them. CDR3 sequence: CASSLAVAGGEQYF. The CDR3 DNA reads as TGTGCCAGCAGCTTGGCAGTAGCAGGGGGGGAGCAGTACTTC.

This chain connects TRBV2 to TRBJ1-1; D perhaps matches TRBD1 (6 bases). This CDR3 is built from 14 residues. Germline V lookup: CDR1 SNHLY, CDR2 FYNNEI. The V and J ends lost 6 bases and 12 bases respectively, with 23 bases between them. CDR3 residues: CASRDDRNRLVTFF. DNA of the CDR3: TGTGCCAGCAGAGATGACAGGAACCGCCTCGTGACTTTCTTT. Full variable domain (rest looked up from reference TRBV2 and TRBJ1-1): EPEVTQTPSHQVTQMGQEVILRCVPISNHLYFYWYRQILGQKVEFLVSFYNNEISEKSEIFDDQFSVERPDGSNFTLKIRSTKLEDSAMYFCASRDDRNRLVTFFGQGTRLTVV.

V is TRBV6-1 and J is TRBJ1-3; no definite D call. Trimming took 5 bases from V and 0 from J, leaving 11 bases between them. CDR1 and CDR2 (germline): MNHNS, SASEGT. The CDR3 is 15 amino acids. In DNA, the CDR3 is TGTGCCAGCAGTCGGACTGTGTCCTCTGGAAACACCATATATTTT. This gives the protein CASSRTVSSGNTIYF.

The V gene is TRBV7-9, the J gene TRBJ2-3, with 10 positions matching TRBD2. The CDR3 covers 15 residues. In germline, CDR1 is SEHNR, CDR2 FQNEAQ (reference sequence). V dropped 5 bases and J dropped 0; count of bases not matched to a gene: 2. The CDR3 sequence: CASSRTSGSTDTQYF. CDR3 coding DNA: TGTGCCAGCAGCCGGACTAGCGGAAGCACAGATACGCAGTATTTT.

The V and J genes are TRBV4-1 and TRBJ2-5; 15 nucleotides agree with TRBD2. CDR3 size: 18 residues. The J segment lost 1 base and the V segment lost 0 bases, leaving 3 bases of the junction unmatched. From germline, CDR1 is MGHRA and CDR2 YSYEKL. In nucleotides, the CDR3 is TGCGCCAGCAGCCAAGATCCGGGACTAGCGGGAGGCCAAGAGACCCAGTACTTC. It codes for CASSQDPGLAGGQETQYF.

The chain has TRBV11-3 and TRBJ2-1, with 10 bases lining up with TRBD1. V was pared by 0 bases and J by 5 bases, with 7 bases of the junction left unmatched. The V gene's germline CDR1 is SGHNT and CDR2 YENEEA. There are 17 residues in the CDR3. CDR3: CASSLDLGQGVDNEQFF. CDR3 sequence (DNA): TGTGCCAGCAGCTTAGATCTTGGACAGGGGGTCGACAATGAGCAGTTCTTC.

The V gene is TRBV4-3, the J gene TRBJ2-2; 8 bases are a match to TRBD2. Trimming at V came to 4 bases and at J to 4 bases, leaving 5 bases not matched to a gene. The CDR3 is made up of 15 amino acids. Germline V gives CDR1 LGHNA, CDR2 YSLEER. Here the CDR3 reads CASSRKAGATGELFF. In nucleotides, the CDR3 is TGCGCCAGCAGCCGCAAAGCGGGAGCCACCGGGGAGCTGTTTTTT.

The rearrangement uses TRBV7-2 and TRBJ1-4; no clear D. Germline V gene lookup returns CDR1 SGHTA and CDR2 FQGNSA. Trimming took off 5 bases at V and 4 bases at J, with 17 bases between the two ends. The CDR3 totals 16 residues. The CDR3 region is CASSLRISGNNEKLFF. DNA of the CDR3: TGTGCCAGCAGCCTAAGAATATCCGGGAATAATGAAAAACTGTTTTTT.